This T cell receptor (beta chain) was profiled in a study of cytotoxic CD8 clonotypes in ibrutinib-treated CLL. Study-level information: The patient breakdown showed roughly ten relapsed/refractory and approximately 15 treatment-naive cases, with 17 IGHV unmutated. Once treatment had gone on for a median of 12 months, range 6 to 36, response samples were drawn.

Germline CDR1 LNHDA, CDR2 SQIVND (reference sequence). The V and J ends lost 5 bases and 6 bases respectively, with 13 bases between them. The CDR3 spans 13 residues. Produced via immunoSEQ multiplex PCR; TCRdb's table is partial and in-frame only. The sample records tens of thousands of clones, about 86% being singletons. This TCR derives from a human donor with chronic lymphocytic leukemia. The sequences come from PBMCs, collected before ibrutinib treatment. The genes are TRBV19 and TRBJ1-2, with D unresolved. The CDR3 region has the DNA TGTGCCAGTAGTGGGAGGCTCCTGAATGGCTACACCTTC. It yields the protein CASSGRLLNGYTF.